This TCR beta chain was captured in a study of T cells in Graves' hyperthyroidism and ophthalmopathy. Turning to the study itself: Peripheral blood was obtained at initial diagnosis, preceding any treatment.

Regarding the study as a whole: Stable hyperthyroidism and ophthalmopathy were separated using 13 V-J signatures.

V shed 4 bases and J 0 bases; nucleotides not matched to a gene: 8. The CDR3 contains 17 residues. Germline V gene data show CDR1 as LGHDT and CDR2 as YNNKEL (reference sequence). From RNA transcripts, TCR beta CDR3 regions were amplified. The HTBI primer set was used in a first-round RT-PCR of the TCR CDR3. TCRdb fed the multiplex PCR reads into MiXCR, producing one record per CDR3 protein. The data contain hundreds of thousands of distinct CDR3 sequences, roughly a quarter of them seen just once; the ten biggest clones take up 10% to 12%. This clonotype has at least ten counts. Its antigen remains unknown.

The chain uses TRBV3-1 and TRBJ2-5; the match to TRBD2 covers 10 bases. The receptor was derived from a woman aged 30 to 39 with Graves' ophthalmopathy. Sequenced: blood. CDR3: CASSPLAGVNHQETQYF. The CDR3 DNA reads TGTGCCAGCAGCCCTCTAGCGGGGGTGAACCACCAAGAGACCCAGTACTTC.